The 9 T cell receptor beta chains below were found in one sample sequenced in a study of cytomegalovirus exposure and HLA in healthy donors. A multiplex PCR was run with 60 Vbeta primers and 13 Jbeta primers. The assay was immunoSEQ multiplex PCR, and TCRdb's table has in-frame clones only and misses some. The sample includes 130,000 to 150,000 clones, 80% of them seen just once. The specimen was PBMCs. The receptors were gathered from a man aged 35 to 55 in good health and CMV-seropositive.

This chain joins TRBV28 and TRBJ1-2; D gene ambiguous. This CDR3 is built from 16 residues. Trimming pared 4 bases from V and 0 bases from J, leaving 15 bases between. Germline values: CDR1 MDHEN, CDR2 SYDVKM. This CDR3 reads CASSSSRGLSNYGYTF. CDR3 DNA sequence: TGTGCCAGCAGTTCGTCGAGAGGGCTGTCTAACTATGGCTACACCTTC.

The chain is built from TRBV6-1 and TRBJ2-7; D unclear. This CDR3 comprises 14 residues. Deletions cut 3 bases from V and 3 bases from J, with 12 bases between. In germline, CDR1 is MNHNS, CDR2 SASEGT. CDR3 nucleotides: TGTGCCAGCAGTGACCCACAGCCCAACTACGAGCAGTACTTC. This sequence encodes CASSDPQPNYEQYF.

V usage is TRBV7-2 and J usage is TRBJ2-2, with 10 bases identical to TRBD1. The CDR3 contains 16 residues. Germline loops: CDR1 SGHTA, CDR2 FQGNSA. After removal of 5 bases from V and 3 bases from J, the junction contained 6 bases not matched to a gene. The DNA of the CDR3 is TGTGCCAGCAGCCTATGGGACAGGGGTTACACCGGGGAGCTGTTTTTT. As protein: CASSLWDRGYTGELFF.

J is TRBJ2-5 and V is TRBV9; 8 positions match TRBD2. Trimming at V came to 4 bases and at J to 0 bases, leaving 11 bases not matched to a gene. The CDR3 has 17 amino acids. CDR1 and CDR2 (germline): SGDLS, YYNGEE. The CDR3 reads CASSRGGLAGNQETQYF. CDR3 in DNA: TGTGCCAGCAGCCGGGGGGGGCTAGCGGGCAACCAAGAGACCCAGTACTTC.

The chain has TRBV5-1 and TRBJ2-3; D not certain. Germline CDR1 reads SGHRS; CDR2 reads YFSETQ. The CDR3 consists of 15 residues. Trimming removed 2 bases from V and 2 bases from J, with 12 bases in between. The CDR3 DNA sequence: TGCGCCAGCAGCTTAGCACTCGCCCCCACAGATACGCAGTATTTT. Its translation: CASSLALAPTDTQYF.

This clone came up once. This chain joins TRBV27 and TRBJ1-5; D perhaps matches TRBD1 (5 bases). Germline assignment: CDR1 MNHEY and CDR2 SMNVEV (reference sequence). Trimming removed 4 bases from V and 1 base from J, with 8 bases in between. This CDR3 has 14 amino acids. The CDR3 DNA is TGTGCCAGCAGTTCCAGGGTAAGCAATCAGCCCCAGCATTTT. This sequence encodes CASSSRVSNQPQHF.

The chain uses TRBV19 and TRBJ2-7; TRBD1 aligns across 9 bases. V shed 4 bases, J shed 2 bases, and the junction held 3 bases outside the gene matches. This CDR3 is built from 14 residues. Germline CDR1 reads LNHDA; CDR2 reads SQIVND (reference sequence). The CDR3 bases are TGTGCCAGTAGTAGGGGACAGGGCCCCTACGAGCAGTACTTC. Amino acids: CASSRGQGPYEQYF.

The V call is TRBV2, the J call TRBJ2-3; 8 nucleotides agree with TRBD2. V shed 3 bases, J shed 14 bases, and the junction held 7 bases outside the gene matches. From germline, CDR1 is SNHLY and CDR2 FYNNEI. This CDR3 comprises 12 residues. CDR3 sequence: CASSEGLVDGYF. The CDR3 DNA is TGTGCCAGCAGTGAGGGACTAGTTGATGGGTATTTT.

Only one count was recorded for this clone. The V and J genes are TRBV11-3 and TRBJ2-2; D is uncertain. There are 14 residues in the CDR3. V lost 1 base, J lost 2 bases, and 5 bases lay in between. Germline V lookup: CDR1 SGHNT, CDR2 YENEEA. The CDR3 protein is CASSLGLNTGELFF. The CDR3, as DNA: TGTGCCAGCAGCTTAGGGCTTAACACCGGGGAGCTGTTTTTT.